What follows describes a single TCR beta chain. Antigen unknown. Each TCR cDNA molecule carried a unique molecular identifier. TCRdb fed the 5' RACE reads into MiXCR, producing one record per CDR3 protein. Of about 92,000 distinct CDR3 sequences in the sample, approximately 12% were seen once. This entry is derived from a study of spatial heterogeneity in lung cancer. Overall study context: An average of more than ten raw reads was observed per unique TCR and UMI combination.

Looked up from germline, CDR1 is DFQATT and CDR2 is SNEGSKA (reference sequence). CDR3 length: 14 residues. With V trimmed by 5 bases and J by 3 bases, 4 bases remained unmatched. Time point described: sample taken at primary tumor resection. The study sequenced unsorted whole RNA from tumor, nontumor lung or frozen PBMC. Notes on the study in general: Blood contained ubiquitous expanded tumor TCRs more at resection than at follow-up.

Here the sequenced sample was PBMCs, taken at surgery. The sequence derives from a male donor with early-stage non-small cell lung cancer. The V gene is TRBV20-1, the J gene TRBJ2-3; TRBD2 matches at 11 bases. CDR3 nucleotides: TGCAGTGCTCCGAGGACTAGCGGGACAGATACGCAGTATTTT. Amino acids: CSAPRTSGTDTQYF.